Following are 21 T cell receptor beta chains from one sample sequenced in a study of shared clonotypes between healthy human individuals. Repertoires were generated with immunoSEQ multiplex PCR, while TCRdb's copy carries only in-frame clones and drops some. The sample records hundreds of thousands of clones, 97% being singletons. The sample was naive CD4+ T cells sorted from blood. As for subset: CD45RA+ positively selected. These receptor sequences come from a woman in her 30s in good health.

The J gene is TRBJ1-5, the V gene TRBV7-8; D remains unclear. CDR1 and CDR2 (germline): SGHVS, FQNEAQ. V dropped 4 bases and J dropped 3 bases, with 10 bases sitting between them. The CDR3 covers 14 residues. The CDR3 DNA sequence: TGTGCCAGCAGCTCGCCGGGGTACAATCAGCCCCAGCATTTT. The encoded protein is CASSSPGYNQPQHF. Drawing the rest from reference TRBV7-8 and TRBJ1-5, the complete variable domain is GAGVSQSPRYKVAKRGQDVALRCDPISGHVSLFWYQQALGQGPEFLTYFQNEAQLDKSGLPSDRFFAERPEGSVSTLKIQRTQQEDSAVYLCASSSPGYNQPQHFGDGTRLSIL.

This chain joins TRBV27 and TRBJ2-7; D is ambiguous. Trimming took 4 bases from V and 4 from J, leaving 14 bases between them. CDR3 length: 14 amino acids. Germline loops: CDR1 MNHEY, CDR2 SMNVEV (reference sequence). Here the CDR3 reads CASSSPAARYEQYF. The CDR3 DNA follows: TGTGCCAGCAGTTCCCCGGCAGCCCGGTACGAGCAGTACTTC.

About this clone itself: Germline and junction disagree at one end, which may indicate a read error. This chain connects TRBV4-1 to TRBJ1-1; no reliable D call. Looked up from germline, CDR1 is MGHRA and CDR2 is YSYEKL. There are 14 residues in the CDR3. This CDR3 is CASSQDVGGTEAFF. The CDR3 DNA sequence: TGTGCCAGCAGCCAAGATGTTGGAGGCACTGAAGCTTTCTTT.

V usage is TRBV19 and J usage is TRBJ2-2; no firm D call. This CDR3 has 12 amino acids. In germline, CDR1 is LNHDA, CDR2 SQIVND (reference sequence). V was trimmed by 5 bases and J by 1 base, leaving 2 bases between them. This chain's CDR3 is CASSENTGELFF. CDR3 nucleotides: TGTGCCAGTAGTGAGAACACCGGGGAGCTGTTTTTT.

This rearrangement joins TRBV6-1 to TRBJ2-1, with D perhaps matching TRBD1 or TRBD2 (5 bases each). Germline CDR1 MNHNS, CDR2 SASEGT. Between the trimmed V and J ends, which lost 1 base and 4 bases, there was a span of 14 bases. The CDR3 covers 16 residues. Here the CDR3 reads CASSEEGRWGYNEQFF. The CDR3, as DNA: TGTGCCAGCAGTGAAGAGGGGCGGTGGGGGTACAATGAGCAGTTCTTC.

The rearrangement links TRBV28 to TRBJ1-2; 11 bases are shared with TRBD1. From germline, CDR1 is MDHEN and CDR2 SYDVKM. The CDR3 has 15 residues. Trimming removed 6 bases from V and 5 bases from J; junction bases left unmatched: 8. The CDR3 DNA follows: TGTGCCAGCAGCCCCGGACAGGGGGCACGTTATGGCTACACCTTC. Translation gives CASSPGQGARYGYTF.

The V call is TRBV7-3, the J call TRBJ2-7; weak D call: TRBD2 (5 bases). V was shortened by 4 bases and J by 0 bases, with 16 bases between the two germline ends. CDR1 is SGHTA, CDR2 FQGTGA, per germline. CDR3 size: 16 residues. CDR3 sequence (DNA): TGTGCCAGCAGCTCAAGGTGGACTTTGAGCTCCTACGAGCAGTACTTC. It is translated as CASSSRWTLSSYEQYF.

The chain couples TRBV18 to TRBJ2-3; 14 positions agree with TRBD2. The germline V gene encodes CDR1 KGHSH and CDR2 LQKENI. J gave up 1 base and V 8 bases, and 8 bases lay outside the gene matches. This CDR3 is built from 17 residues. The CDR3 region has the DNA TGTGCCAGCCACCCGGGACTAGCGGGAGAGGGCACAGATACGCAGTATTTT. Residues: CASHPGLAGEGTDTQYF.

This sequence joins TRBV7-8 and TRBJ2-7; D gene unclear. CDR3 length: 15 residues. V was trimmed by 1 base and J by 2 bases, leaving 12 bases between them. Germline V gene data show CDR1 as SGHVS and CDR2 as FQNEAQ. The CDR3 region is CASSLGASRAYEQYF. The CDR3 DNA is TGTGCCAGCAGCTTAGGGGCGTCAAGGGCCTACGAGCAGTACTTC.

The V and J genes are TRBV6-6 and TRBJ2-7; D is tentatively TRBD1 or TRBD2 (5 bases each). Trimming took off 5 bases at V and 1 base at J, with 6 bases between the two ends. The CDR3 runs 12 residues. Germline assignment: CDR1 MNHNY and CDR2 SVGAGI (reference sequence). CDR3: CASSGGSYEQYF. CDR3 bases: TGTGCCAGCAGTGGGGGATCCTACGAGCAGTACTTC.

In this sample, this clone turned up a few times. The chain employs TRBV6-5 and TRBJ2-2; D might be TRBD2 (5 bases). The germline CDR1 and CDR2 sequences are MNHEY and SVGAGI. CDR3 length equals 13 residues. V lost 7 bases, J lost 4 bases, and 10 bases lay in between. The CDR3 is CASMRESTGELFF. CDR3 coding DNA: TGTGCCAGCATGAGGGAGAGCACCGGGGAGCTGTTTTTT.

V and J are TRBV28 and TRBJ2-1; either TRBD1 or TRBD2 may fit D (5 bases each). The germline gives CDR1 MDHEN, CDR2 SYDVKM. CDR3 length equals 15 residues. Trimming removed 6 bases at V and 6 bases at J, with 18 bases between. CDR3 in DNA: TGTGCCAGCAGAGAGGGGCCCTCGCCCGGCAATGAGCAGTTCTTC. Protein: CASREGPSPGNEQFF.

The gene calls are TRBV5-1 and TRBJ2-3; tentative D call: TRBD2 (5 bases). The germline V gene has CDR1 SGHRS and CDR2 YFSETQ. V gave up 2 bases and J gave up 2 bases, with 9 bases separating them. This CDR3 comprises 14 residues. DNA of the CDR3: TGCGCCAGCAGCTTACAGCGGCTCACAGATACGCAGTATTTT. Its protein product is CASSLQRLTDTQYF. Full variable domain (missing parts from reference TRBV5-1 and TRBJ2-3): KAGVTQTPRYLIKTRGQQVTLSCSPISGHRSVSWYQQTPGQGLQFLFEYFSETQRNKGNFPGRFSGRQFSNSRSEMNVSTLELGDSALYLCASSLQRLTDTQYFGPGTRLTVL.

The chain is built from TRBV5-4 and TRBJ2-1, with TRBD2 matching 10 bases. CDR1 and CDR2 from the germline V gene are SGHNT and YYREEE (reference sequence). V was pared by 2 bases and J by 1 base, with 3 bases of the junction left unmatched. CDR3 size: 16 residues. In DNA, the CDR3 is TGTGCCAGCAGCTTAGCGGGAGGGTTTTCCTACAATGAGCAGTTCTTC. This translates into CASSLAGGFSYNEQFF. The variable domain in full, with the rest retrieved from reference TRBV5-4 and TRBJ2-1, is ETGVTQSPTHLIKTRGQQVTLRCSSQSGHNTVSWYQQALGQGPQFIFQYYREEENGRGNFPPRFSGLQFPNYSSELNVNALELDDSALYLCASSLAGGFSYNEQFFGPGTRLTVL.

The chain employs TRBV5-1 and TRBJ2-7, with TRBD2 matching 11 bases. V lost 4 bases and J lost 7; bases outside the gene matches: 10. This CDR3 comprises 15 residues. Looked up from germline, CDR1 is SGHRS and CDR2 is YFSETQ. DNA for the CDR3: TGCGCCAGCAGCCCCACCGGACTAGCGGGTAGGGAGCAGTACTTC. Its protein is CASSPTGLAGREQYF.

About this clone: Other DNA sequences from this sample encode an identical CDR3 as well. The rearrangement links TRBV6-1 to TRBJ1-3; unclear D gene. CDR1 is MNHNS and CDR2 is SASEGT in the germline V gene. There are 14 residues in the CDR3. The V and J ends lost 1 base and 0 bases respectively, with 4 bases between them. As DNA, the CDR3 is TGTGCCAGCAGTGAAGGGTCCTCTGGAAACACCATATATTTT. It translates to CASSEGSSGNTIYF.

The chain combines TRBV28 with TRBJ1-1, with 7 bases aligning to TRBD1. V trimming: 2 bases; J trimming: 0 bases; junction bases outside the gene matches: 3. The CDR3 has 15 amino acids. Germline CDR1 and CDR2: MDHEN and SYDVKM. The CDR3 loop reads CASSLIGTVNTEAFF. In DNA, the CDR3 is TGTGCCAGCAGTTTAATAGGGACAGTGAACACTGAAGCTTTCTTT.

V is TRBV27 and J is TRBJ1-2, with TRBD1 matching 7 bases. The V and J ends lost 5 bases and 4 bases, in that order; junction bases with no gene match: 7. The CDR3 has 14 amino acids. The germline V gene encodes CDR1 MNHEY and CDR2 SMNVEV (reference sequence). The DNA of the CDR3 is TGTGCCAGCAGTGATTCGGACAGGCCCTATGGCTACACCTTC. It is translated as CASSDSDRPYGYTF.

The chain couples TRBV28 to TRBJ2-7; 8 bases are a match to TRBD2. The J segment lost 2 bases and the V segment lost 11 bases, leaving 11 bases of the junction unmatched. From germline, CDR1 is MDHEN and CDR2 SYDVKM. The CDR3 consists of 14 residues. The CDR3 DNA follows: TGTGCCTCAGAGAGCGGGAGATCACCCTACGAGCAGTACTTC. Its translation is CASESGRSPYEQYF.

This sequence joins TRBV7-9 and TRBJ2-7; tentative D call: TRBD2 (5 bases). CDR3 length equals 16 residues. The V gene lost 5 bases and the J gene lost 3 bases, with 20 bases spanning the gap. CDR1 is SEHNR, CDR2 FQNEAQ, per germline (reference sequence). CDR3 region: CASSPEGLGAFYEQYF. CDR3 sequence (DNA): TGTGCCAGCAGCCCAGAAGGACTGGGAGCCTTCTACGAGCAGTACTTC.

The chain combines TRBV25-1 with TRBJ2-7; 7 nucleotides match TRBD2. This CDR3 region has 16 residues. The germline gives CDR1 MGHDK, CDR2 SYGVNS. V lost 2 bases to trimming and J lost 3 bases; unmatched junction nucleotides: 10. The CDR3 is CASSERGGRGDYEQYF. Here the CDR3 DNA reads TGTGCCAGCAGTGAACGGGGCGGGAGAGGGGACTACGAGCAGTACTTC.